Following are 9 T cell receptor beta chains from one sample sequenced in a study of radiation and T cells in renal cell carcinoma (dated by TCRdb to the early 2020s). The sample's time point label, decoded: baseline pretreatment blood. Reading the label with the study, this specimen's treatment or condition is: 15 Gy SBRT to primary tumor, nephrectomy 4 weeks later. The receptor library was made with the immunoSEQ multiplex PCR assay. This is the immuneACCESS table as TCRdb keeps it, with only in-frame sequences that have V and J called. A part of the clones is gone; compared with another copy, unresolved V genes explain less than half, and the rest is unexplained. This sample lists 130,000 to 150,000 clones; around nine tenths were detected once. The ten largest clones take up about 11% of the sample. The specimen was blood, collected from a patient whose treatment included radiotherapy and nephrectomy. The receptor set was obtained from a woman aged 45-59 years with renal cell carcinoma.

A remark on this clone: Other DNA variants within this sample encode the same CDR3. V gene TRBV7-2 combines with J gene TRBJ2-3, with 12 bases identical to TRBD2. This CDR3 region has 16 residues. With 1 base clipped from V and 1 base from J, the junction kept 0 bases outside the gene matches. Germline lookup yields CDR1 SGHTA and CDR2 FQGNSA. The CDR3 nucleotides read TGTGCCAGCAGCTTAGGACTAGCGGGGGGCACAGATACGCAGTATTTT. The encoded protein is CASSLGLAGGTDTQYF.

V gene TRBV7-9 combines with J gene TRBJ1-5, with D tentatively TRBD1 (6 bases). Germline CDR1 and CDR2: SEHNR and FQNEAQ (reference sequence). Trimming removed 5 bases at V and 5 bases at J, with 28 bases between. The CDR3 runs to 19 residues. The CDR3 here is CASSETGSATGREDQPQHF. Written as DNA, the CDR3 is TGTGCCAGCAGCGAAACAGGGTCAGCAACAGGGAGAGAGGATCAGCCCCAGCATTTT.

The J gene is TRBJ2-2, the V gene TRBV12-5, with D uncertain. V gave up 2 bases and J gave up 0 bases, with 7 bases separating them. This CDR3 has 15 amino acids. CDR1 and CDR2 (germline): LGHNT, FRNRAP. The CDR3 DNA reads TGTGCTAGTGGTTTGTTACAGACGAACACCGGGGAGCTGTTTTTT. The encoded protein is CASGLLQTNTGELFF. Supplemented by reference TRBV12-5 and TRBJ2-2, the full variable domain reads DARVTQTPRHKVTEMGQEVTMRCQPILGHNTVFWYRQTMMQGLELLAYFRNRAPLDDSGMPKDRFSAEMPDATLATLKIQPSEPRDSAVYFCASGLLQTNTGELFFGEGSRLTVL.

The V and J genes are TRBV6-5 and TRBJ1-2; unclear D gene. The CDR3 consists of 14 residues. Deletions cut 4 bases from V and 8 bases from J, with 17 bases between. CDR1 and CDR2 from the germline V gene are MNHEY and SVGAGI. The CDR3 DNA is TGTGCCAGCAGTTCCGCCCGGATTTCAACGGGCTACACCTTC. Amino acid sequence: CASSSARISTGYTF.

The gene calls are TRBV21-1 and TRBJ1-5; the D call of TRBD1 is as the table states it, not checked on the DNA. TRBV21-1 is classified as a pseudogene. The CDR3 extends over 15 amino acids. The CDR3 here is CASSNRYREDQPQHF. The CDR3 DNA follows: TGTGCCAGCAGCAATCGATACAGGGAAGATCAGCCCCAGCATTTT.

The table lists this clone with a few counts. This chain links TRBV14 with TRBJ2-1; TRBD2 aligns across 10 bases. There are 15 residues in the CDR3. V lost 3 bases and J lost 5; bases outside the gene matches: 4. Germline assignment: CDR1 SGHDN and CDR2 FVKESK. The CDR3 DNA is TGTGCCAGCAGCCATGGGACTAGCGTAAACAATGAGCAGTTCTTC. Its protein product is CASSHGTSVNNEQFF.

The chain combines TRBV2 with TRBJ1-1, with TRBD1 as a possible D gene (5 bases). V was shortened by 1 base and J by 6 bases, with 15 bases between the two germline ends. The CDR3 contains 15 residues. CDR1 SNHLY and CDR2 FYNNEI come from the germline V gene. The CDR3 sequence: CASSEGLRARPEAFF. CDR3 nucleotide sequence: TGTGCCAGCAGTGAAGGACTCAGGGCCCGGCCTGAAGCTTTCTTT.

This clone was counted once. CDR3 coding DNA: TGCGCCAGCAGCCTCGGGCGGGGGACAGGGGGCGAAACTGAAGCTTTCTTT. This sequence encodes CASSLGRGTGGETEAFF. V and J are TRBV5-1 and TRBJ1-1; 12 nucleotides match TRBD1. Per germline, CDR1 SGHRS and CDR2 YFSETQ. With V trimmed by 4 bases and J by 5 bases, 12 bases remained unmatched. This CDR3 comprises 17 residues. The variable domain in full, completed from reference TRBV5-1 and TRBJ1-1, reads KAGVTQTPRYLIKTRGQQVTLSCSPISGHRSVSWYQQTPGQGLQFLFEYFSETQRNKGNFPGRFSGRQFSNSRSEMNVSTLELGDSALYLCASSLGRGTGGETEAFFGQGTRLTVV.

The chain links TRBV5-5 to TRBJ1-1; D uncertain. The CDR3 length is 15 residues. V was pared by 3 bases and J by 0 bases, with 12 bases between. The germline V gene encodes CDR1 SGHKS and CDR2 YYEKEE (reference sequence). The chain's CDR3 is CASSSYGQVNTEAFF. CDR3 DNA: TGTGCCAGCAGCTCATACGGGCAGGTGAACACTGAAGCTTTCTTT.